This entry lists 4 T cell receptor beta chains sequenced from one sample in a study of beta chain features in type 1 diabetes. As every portion of the isolated RNA was reverse transcribed, the sequencing read expressed TCRB transcripts. Measured with immunoSEQ multiplex PCR; TCRdb has only the in-frame clones, and not every one. The sample contains 970,000 or so clones, about a sixth of which appear only once. The material sequenced was naive CD4+ T cells from blood. These receptors were collected from a woman aged 18-30 years in good health.

This clone was seen only a few times. The chain couples TRBV11-2 to TRBJ2-2, with a possible D match to TRBD1 (6 bases). This CDR3 has 15 residues. The ends were cut back, 5 bases at V and 4 bases at J, with 14 bases in the middle. In germline, CDR1 is SGHAT, CDR2 FQNNGV. CDR3 region: CASSQTGPSTGELFF. In nucleotides, the CDR3 is TGTGCCAGCAGCCAAACAGGGCCGAGCACCGGGGAGCTGTTTTTT.

The V call is TRBV2, the J call TRBJ2-7; 10 positions match TRBD2. This CDR3 contains 14 residues. CDR1 and CDR2 from the germline V gene are SNHLY and FYNNEI. J was trimmed by 6 bases and V by 4 bases; bases with no gene match: 6. The CDR3 spells CASSVELAGVEQYF. The CDR3 DNA follows: TGTGCCAGCAGTGTTGAGCTAGCGGGAGTCGAGCAGTACTTC.

The CDR3 nucleotides read TGTGCCAGCAGCCATAGACAGGGGAGTGGCTACACCTTC. Amino acids: CASSHRQGSGYTF. V and J are TRBV7-9 and TRBJ1-2; 8 positions agree with TRBD1. The germline V gene has CDR1 SEHNR and CDR2 FQNEAQ (reference sequence). V dropped 5 bases and J dropped 7; count of bases not matched to a gene: 6. This CDR3 has 13 residues.

The table lists this clone with a few counts. The CDR3 sequence is CASSQLPNTYEQYF. The CDR3, as DNA: TGCGCCAGCAGCCAACTACCGAACACCTACGAGCAGTACTTC. The chain is built from TRBV4-3 and TRBJ2-7, with unresolved D. The CDR3 extends over 14 amino acids. CDR1 and CDR2 from the germline V gene are LGHNA and YSLEER. V was cut by 2 bases and J by 2 bases, with 10 bases left in between.